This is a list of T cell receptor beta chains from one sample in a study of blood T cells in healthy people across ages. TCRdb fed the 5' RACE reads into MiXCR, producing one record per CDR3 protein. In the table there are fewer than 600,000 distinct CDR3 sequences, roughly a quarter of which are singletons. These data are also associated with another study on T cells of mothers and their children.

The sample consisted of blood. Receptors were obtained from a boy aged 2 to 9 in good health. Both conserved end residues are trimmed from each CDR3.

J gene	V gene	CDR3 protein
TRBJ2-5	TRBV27	ASSSILAGGAQETQY
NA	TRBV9	ASSVAAVSGTYEQY
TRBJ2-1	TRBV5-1	ASRPLSSYNEQF
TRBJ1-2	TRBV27	ASSLIGGAGGYT
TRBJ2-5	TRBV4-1	ASSQEGPPQETQY
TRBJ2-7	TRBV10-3	AISESTGTYEQY
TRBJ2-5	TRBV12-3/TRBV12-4	ASSSDSRETQY
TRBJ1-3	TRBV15	ATSRDTGAGNTIY
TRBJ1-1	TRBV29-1	SVEKGRDTEAF
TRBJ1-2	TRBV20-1	SASPVGRTLDGYT
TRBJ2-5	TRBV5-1	ASSEGQGAGETQY
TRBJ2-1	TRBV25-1	ASSDPGLGVYEQF
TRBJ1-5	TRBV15	ATSRDPGPGQPQH
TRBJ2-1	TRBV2	ATIGISYNEQF
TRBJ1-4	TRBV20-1	SAREPGQGEKLF
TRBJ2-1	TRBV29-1	SAGSGWAYNEQF
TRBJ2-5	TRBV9	ASSVDGGGLMKTQY
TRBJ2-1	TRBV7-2	ASSLSTGAYNEQF
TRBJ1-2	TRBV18	ASSPLFRGQGVGDGYT
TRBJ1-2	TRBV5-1	ASSHDGYGYT
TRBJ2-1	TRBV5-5	ASRIEGGRAPNEQF
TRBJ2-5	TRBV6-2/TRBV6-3	ASSFAGAQETRY
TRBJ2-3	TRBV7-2	ASSTSGSWGAQY
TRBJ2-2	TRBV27	ASSSKRGAGELF
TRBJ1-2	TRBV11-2	ASSLEAAVYGYT
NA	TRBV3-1	ASSQDSAGWGTQY
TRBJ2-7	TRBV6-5	ASSYSTGEQY
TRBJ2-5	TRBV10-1	ASSETGGPQY
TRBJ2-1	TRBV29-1	SVNGAYNEQF
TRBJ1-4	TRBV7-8	ASSVRTNEKLF
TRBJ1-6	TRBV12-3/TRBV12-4	ASSYLGGSNSPLH
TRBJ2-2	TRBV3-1	ASSQDGGRGGELF
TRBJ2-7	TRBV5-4	ASRAMGVYEQY
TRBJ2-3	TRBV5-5	ASSHTGIPTDTQY
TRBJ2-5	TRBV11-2	ASSLWNQETQY
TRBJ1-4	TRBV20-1	SARDKRAGEKLF
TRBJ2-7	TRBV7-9	ASSLTSGVSYEQY